These T cell receptor beta chains were read from a single sample in a study of shared clonotypes between healthy human individuals. TCRdb's table, derived via immunoSEQ multiplex PCR, lists solely in-frame clones and lacks some. The sample shows about 1.1 million clones, approximately 78% of them seen only once. The sequencing sample was made of memory CD4+ T cells from PBMCs. The receptors were sampled from a man younger than 35 in good health. Some clones in this sample may be carry-over from other donors' samples. CDR3s include the opening cysteine and the closing phenylalanine or tryptophan. Fields, in order: CDR3 protein, CDR3 length, J gene, D gene, V gene. D genes are given only for firm matches.

CDR3 protein: CASSPNTGSNEQFF; CDR3 length: 14; J gene: TRBJ2-1; D gene: -; V gene: TRBV18
CDR3 protein: CASSLTPASTDTQYF; CDR3 length: 15; J gene: TRBJ2-3; D gene: -; V gene: TRBV6-7
CDR3 protein: CASSVAGGLPGDTQYF; CDR3 length: 16; J gene: TRBJ2-3; D gene: TRBD2; V gene: TRBV9
CDR3 protein: CASSGGRSWGTEAFF; CDR3 length: 15; J gene: TRBJ1-1; D gene: -; V gene: TRBV5-6
CDR3 protein: CASSITTGANQPQHF; CDR3 length: 15; J gene: TRBJ1-5; D gene: TRBD1; V gene: TRBV19
CDR3 protein: CASSYSISTEAFF; CDR3 length: 13; J gene: TRBJ1-1; D gene: -; V gene: TRBV6-6
CDR3 protein: CASSGLQKGDTEAFF; CDR3 length: 15; J gene: TRBJ1-1; D gene: -; V gene: TRBV28
CDR3 protein: CASSSQQGAGELFF; CDR3 length: 14; J gene: TRBJ2-2; D gene: TRBD1; V gene: TRBV7-9
CDR3 protein: CASSHTSDTQYF; CDR3 length: 12; J gene: TRBJ2-3; D gene: -; V gene: TRBV5-1
CDR3 protein: CASSLMASGSYEQYF; CDR3 length: 15; J gene: TRBJ2-7; D gene: TRBD2; V gene: TRBV27
CDR3 protein: CASSLQGAPGELFF; CDR3 length: 14; J gene: TRBJ2-2; D gene: TRBD1; V gene: TRBV5-1
CDR3 protein: CASSRSGSDTQYF; CDR3 length: 13; J gene: TRBJ2-3; D gene: -; V gene: TRBV5-1
CDR3 protein: CASTALNQPQHF; CDR3 length: 12; J gene: TRBJ1-5; D gene: -; V gene: TRBV28
CDR3 protein: CASTLGIQETQYF; CDR3 length: 13; J gene: TRBJ2-5; D gene: -; V gene: TRBV5-1
CDR3 protein: CASSFSGTQYF; CDR3 length: 11; J gene: TRBJ2-3; D gene: -; V gene: TRBV5-6
CDR3 protein: CASSFQSGSVNNEQFF; CDR3 length: 16; J gene: TRBJ2-1; D gene: TRBD2; V gene: TRBV5-1